Listed below are T cell receptor beta chains from one sample, sequenced in a study of blood T cell repertoires in COVID-19. The data were produced by immunoSEQ multiplex PCR, yet TCRdb's version contains in-frame clones alone and is incomplete. The repertoire holds under 65,000 clones, with approximately 87% as singletons. Sequenced material: peripheral blood. The receptors here all came from a woman aged 55 to 70 with COVID-19, enrolled during active disease. Both conserved end residues are part of each CDR3. D genes are given only for firm matches. Clone size appears in some rows only: once, few, many, or a class for an expanded clone.

clone_size	d_call	j_call	v_call	cdr3_aa	cdr3_nt
many	TRBD2	TRBJ2-1	TRBV3-1/TRBV3-2	CASSQVSGGYNEQFF	TGTGCCAGCAGCCAAGTTAGCGGGGGCTACAATGAGCAGTTCTTC
NA	NA	TRBJ2-5	TRBV20-1	CSAPIGETQYF	TGCAGTGCCCCGATCGGAGAGACCCAGTACTTC
NA	TRBD2	TRBJ2-3	TRBV7-2	CASSPGGTSGDTQYF	TGTGCCAGCAGCCCCGGGGGGACTAGCGGGGATACGCAGTATTTT
NA	TRBD1	TRBJ2-7	TRBV19	CASRDRTYEQYF	TGTGCCAGTCGGGACAGAACCTACGAGCAGTACTTC
NA	NA	TRBJ1-5	TRBV18	CASSPSSNQPQHF	TGTGCCAGCTCACCCTCTAGCAATCAGCCCCAGCATTTT
NA	TRBD2	TRBJ2-1	TRBV12-5	CASGLVLSATGTSGTSYNEQFF	TGTGCTAGTGGTTTGGTACTTTCAGCGACCGGGACTAGCGGAACCTCCTACAATGAGCAGTTCTTC
NA	TRBD1	TRBJ2-1	TRBV19	CASSIDTRRQGAVEQFF	TGTGCCAGTAGTATAGATACCCGTAGACAGGGGGCGGTTGAGCAGTTCTTC
NA	TRBD1	TRBJ2-3	TRBV4-1	CASSRFPTGDRSTDTQYF	TGCGCCAGCAGCCGATTTCCGACGGGGGACAGGTCAACAGATACGCAGTATTTT
NA	NA	TRBJ1-5	TRBV6-2/TRBV6-3	CASSYLDRSRPQHF	TGTGCCAGCAGTTACCTCGACAGGTCAAGGCCCCAGCATTTT
NA	NA	TRBJ1-6	TRBV6-6	CASSPQGWGTSSYNSPLHF	TGTGCCAGCAGTCCCCAGGGGTGGGGCACGAGCTCCTATAATTCACCCCTCCACTTT
NA	TRBD1	TRBJ1-1	TRBV30	CAWSGRDRNTEAFF	TGTGCCTGGAGTGGCCGGGACAGGAACACTGAAGCTTTCTTT
NA	NA	TRBJ1-2	TRBV5-4	CASSPFGGSYGYTF	TGTGCCAGCAGCCCTTTTGGGGGCAGCTATGGCTACACCTTC
NA	NA	TRBJ2-2	TRBV27	CASSLYARPSDTGELFF	TGTGCCAGCAGTTTATACGCCAGGCCCTCCGACACCGGGGAGCTGTTTTTT
NA	TRBD2	TRBJ2-7	TRBV7-2	CASSPLAGGYEQYF	TGTGCCAGCAGCCCACTAGCGGGAGGCTACGAGCAGTACTTC
once	NA	TRBJ1-4	TRBV30	CAWRQSEGELFF	TGTGCCTGGAGGCAGTCAGAAGGGGAACTGTTTTTT
NA	NA	TRBJ2-5	TRBV28	CASKGRFGNQETQYF	TGTGCCAGCAAGGGCCGGTTCGGGAATCAAGAGACCCAGTACTTC
NA	TRBD1	TRBJ1-2	TRBV6-5	CASLGTGKFYGYTF	TGTGCCAGCCTCGGGACAGGGAAGTTTTATGGCTACACCTTC
once	TRBD1	TRBJ2-7	TRBV27	CASSTFLGQGVYEQYF	TGTGCCAGCAGCACCTTCCTGGGACAGGGGGTGTACGAGCAGTACTTC
NA	TRBD2	TRBJ2-2	TRBV19	CASRGGPKGELFF	TGTGCCAGTAGGGGAGGGCCGAAGGGGGAGCTGTTTTTT
NA	TRBD1	TRBJ2-6	TRBV11-3	CASSPRTGLGANVLTF	TGTGCCAGCAGCCCCCGGACAGGGCTGGGGGCCAACGTCCTGACTTTC
NA	TRBD1	TRBJ1-1	TRBV7-9	CASRHAGTVNTEAFF	TGTGCCAGCAGACATGCCGGGACAGTGAACACTGAAGCTTTCTTT
few	NA	TRBJ1-1	TRBV18	CASSSFTNLNTEAFF	TGTGCCAGCTCAAGCTTCACGAACTTGAACACTGAAGCTTTCTTT
NA	TRBD1	TRBJ2-1	TRBV15	CATSDRDRGLGHEQFF	TGTGCCACCAGCGACCGGGACAGGGGCTTGGGGCATGAGCAGTTCTTC
NA	NA	TRBJ1-2	TRBV6-5	CASSYSRGHVNYGYTF	TGTGCCAGCAGTTACTCGAGAGGGCACGTAAACTATGGCTACACCTTC
few	NA	TRBJ2-7	TRBV18	CASSPYSYEQYF	TGTGCCAGCTCACCGTACTCCTACGAGCAGTACTTC
NA	NA	TRBJ1-6	TRBV30	CAWSAQYNSPLHF	TGTGCCTGGAGTGCACAGTATAATTCACCCCTCCACTTT
NA	NA	TRBJ1-4	TRBV7-8	CASGTGPNEKLFF	TGTGCCAGCGGAACAGGGCCTAATGAAAAACTGTTTTTT
NA	TRBD2	TRBJ2-7	TRBV11-1	CASSLTGLAGSYEQYF	TGTGCCAGCAGCTTAACGGGACTAGCGGGTTCCTACGAGCAGTACTTC
NA	TRBD1	TRBJ1-6	TRBV6-6	CASSDRGYNSPLHF	TGTGCCAGCAGCGACAGGGGTTATAATTCACCCCTCCACTTT
NA	NA	TRBJ2-7	TRBV2	CASSVEPRYEQYF	TGTGCCAGCAGCGTAGAGCCCCGCTACGAGCAGTACTTC
NA	TRBD2	TRBJ2-3	TRBV3-1/TRBV3-2	CASSGPSPTSGRDTQYF	TGTGCCAGCAGCGGCCCTTCTCCGACTAGCGGGAGAGATACGCAGTATTTT
NA	TRBD1	TRBJ2-7	TRBV29-1	CSVVRTGVLIEQYF	TGCAGCGTCGTAAGGACAGGGGTGCTCATCGAGCAGTACTTC
NA	NA	TRBJ1-1	TRBV7-9	CASSLGGLGTEAFF	TGTGCCAGCAGCTTAGGTGGTCTCGGCACTGAAGCTTTCTTT
once	TRBD2	TRBJ2-1	TRBV2	CASSEVPAGGYEQFF	TGTGCCAGCAGTGAAGTTCCAGCGGGAGGGTATGAGCAGTTCTTC
NA	TRBD1	TRBJ1-1	TRBV5-1	CASSRQGRTEAFF	TGCGCCAGCAGCCGACAGGGTCGGACTGAAGCTTTCTTT
NA	TRBD1	TRBJ1-5	TRBV19	CASSRTGGYQPQHF	TGTGCCAGTAGTAGGACAGGGGGTTATCAGCCCCAGCATTTT
few	TRBD2	TRBJ2-1	TRBV2	CASLKGTIDNEQFF	TGTGCCAGTCTAAAGGGGACTATTGACAATGAGCAGTTCTTC
NA	NA	TRBJ2-7	TRBV27	CASRLDYSYEQYF	TGTGCCAGCAGACTGGACTACTCCTACGAGCAGTACTTC
NA	NA	TRBJ2-2	TRBV12-5	CASGFRKSGGELFF	TGTGCTAGTGGTTTCCGGAAAAGCGGCGGGGAGCTGTTTTTT
NA	TRBD1	TRBJ1-1	TRBV18	CASSPTGGTEAFF	TGTGCCAGCTCACCAACAGGGGGCACTGAAGCTTTCTTT